These 9 T cell receptor beta chains came from one sample sequenced in a study of CD8 T cells in Susac syndrome. An amount of RNA that ranged from about 0.45 to 1 ug was reverse transcribed with random hexamers. Via MiXCR, TCRdb re-called the immunoSEQ multiplex PCR reads, giving one row per CDR3 protein. The sample yields 75,000 to 95,000 distinct CDR3 sequences, roughly 90% seen once. What was sequenced was CD8+ T cells from PBMCs. Receptors were obtained from a human donor with multiple sclerosis.

This sequence joins TRBV2 and TRBJ2-1, with TRBD2 matching 7 bases. The CDR3 is made up of 13 amino acids. With 8 bases clipped from V and 4 bases from J, the junction kept 5 bases outside the gene matches. Looked up from germline, CDR1 is SNHLY and CDR2 is FYNNEI. The CDR3 loop is CASGASGYNEQFF. The CDR3 region has the DNA TGTGCCAGCGGGGCTAGCGGATACAATGAGCAGTTCTTC.

CDR3 protein: CASSSTGWNEQFF. As DNA, the CDR3 is TGTGCCAGCAGTTCTACGGGGTGGAATGAGCAGTTCTTC. The chain uses TRBV27 and TRBJ2-1; a weak D match, TRBD2 (5 bases). The CDR3 loop spans 13 amino acids. Per the germline V gene, CDR1 is MNHEY and CDR2 is SMNVEV (reference sequence). V was trimmed by 4 bases and J by 7 bases, leaving 11 bases between them.

The V and J genes are TRBV19 and TRBJ1-1; D not resolved. V was shortened by 3 bases and J by 4 bases, with 6 bases between the two germline ends. The CDR3 has 12 amino acids. Germline CDR1 is LNHDA and CDR2 is SQIVND (reference sequence). As DNA, the CDR3 is TGTGCCAGTAGTATCTCCGTCACTGAAGCTTTCTTT. Its translation: CASSISVTEAFF.

The genes are TRBV2 and TRBJ2-2, with 9 bases identical to TRBD1. The CDR3 sequence is 16 residues long. The V and J ends lost 6 bases and 6 bases, in that order; junction bases with no gene match: 11. Germline V gene data show CDR1 as SNHLY and CDR2 as FYNNEI. This chain's CDR3 is CASSPGQGRGAGELFF. Here the CDR3 DNA reads TGTGCCAGCAGCCCTGGACAGGGGAGGGGAGCCGGGGAGCTGTTTTTT.

The rearrangement joins TRBV6-2 or TRBV6-3 to TRBJ2-2; 9 bases fit TRBD2. The CDR3 length is 14 residues. Germline V CDR1 and CDR2: MNHEY, SVGEGT. V gave up 6 bases and J gave up 7 bases; unmatched junction bases: 6. The CDR3 nucleotides read TGTGCCAGCAGCCCATTAGCGGGGGTCGGGGAGCTGTTTTTT. Protein: CASSPLAGVGELFF.

This clonotype was seen only a few times. This chain uses TRBV5-1 with TRBJ2-7; either TRBD1 or TRBD2 may fit D (5 bases each). CDR1 is SGHRS, CDR2 YFSETQ, per germline. The CDR3 runs to 15 residues. Trimming pared 1 base from V and 2 bases from J, leaving 13 bases between. The DNA of the CDR3 is TGCGCCAGCAGCTTGCTGAGGGGAAGGCCCTACGAGCAGTACTTC. This encodes CASSLLRGRPYEQYF.

CDR3 loop: CASSPSGRAGELFF. In DNA, the CDR3 is TGTGCCAGCAGTCCTAGCGGGAGGGCCGGGGAGCTGTTTTTT. The genes are TRBV6-2 or TRBV6-3 and TRBJ2-2; 12 nucleotides line up with TRBD2. Unmatched junction bases numbered 1, after V lost 5 bases and J lost 6 bases. The CDR3 loop spans 14 amino acids. Germline V gene sequence: CDR1 MNHEY, CDR2 SVGEGT.

V gene TRBV5-6 combines with J gene TRBJ1-4, with 9 bases aligning to TRBD1. This CDR3 comprises 14 residues. Germline loops: CDR1 SGHDT, CDR2 YYEEEE. With 3 bases clipped from V and 6 bases from J, the junction kept 3 bases outside the gene matches. The CDR3 reads CASSWGTGHEKLFF. The CDR3 DNA follows: TGTGCCAGCAGCTGGGGGACAGGGCATGAAAAACTGTTTTTT.

This chain joins TRBV7-2 and TRBJ2-5; D might be TRBD2 (5 bases). Germline loops: CDR1 SGHTA, CDR2 FQGNSA. The CDR3 consists of 15 residues. V lost 6 bases and J lost 5, with 19 bases in between. CDR3 sequence: CASSGEPTVKETQYF. The CDR3 region has the DNA TGTGCCAGCAGTGGGGAGCCGACCGTAAAGGAGACCCAGTACTTC. Filled out from reference TRBV7-2 and TRBJ2-5, the complete variable domain reads GAGVSQSPSNKVTEKGKDVELRCDPISGHTALYWYRQSLGQGLEFLIYFQGNSAPDKSGLPSDRFSAERTGGSVSTLTIQRTQQEDSAVYLCASSGEPTVKETQYFGPGTRLLVL.